This T cell receptor beta chain was identified in a study of blood T cell repertoires in COVID-19. This CDR3 contains 16 residues. Deletions cut 5 bases from V and 6 bases from J, with 19 bases between. Germline CDR1 and CDR2: SGHTA and FQGTGA. The protocol was immunoSEQ multiplex PCR, while the TCRdb copy is restricted to in-frame clones and leaves out a portion. The sample shows a few hundred thousand clones, roughly 90% of them seen only once. The sample comprised peripheral blood. The chain uses TRBV7-3 and TRBJ2-2; perhaps TRBD1 as D (6 bases). This clonotype was sampled from a man younger than 35 with COVID-19, enrolled during active disease. Here the CDR3 reads CASSTKALGAPGELFF. The CDR3 nucleotides are TGTGCCAGCAGCACCAAGGCTCTGGGGGCCCCCGGGGAGCTGTTTTTT. Together with reference TRBV7-3 and TRBJ2-2, the CDR3 gives the full variable domain: GAGVSQTPSNKVTEKGKYVELRCDPISGHTALYWYRQSLGQGPEFLIYFQGTGAADDSGLPNDRFFAVRPEGSVSTLKIQRTERGDSAVYLCASSTKALGAPGELFFGEGSRLTVL.